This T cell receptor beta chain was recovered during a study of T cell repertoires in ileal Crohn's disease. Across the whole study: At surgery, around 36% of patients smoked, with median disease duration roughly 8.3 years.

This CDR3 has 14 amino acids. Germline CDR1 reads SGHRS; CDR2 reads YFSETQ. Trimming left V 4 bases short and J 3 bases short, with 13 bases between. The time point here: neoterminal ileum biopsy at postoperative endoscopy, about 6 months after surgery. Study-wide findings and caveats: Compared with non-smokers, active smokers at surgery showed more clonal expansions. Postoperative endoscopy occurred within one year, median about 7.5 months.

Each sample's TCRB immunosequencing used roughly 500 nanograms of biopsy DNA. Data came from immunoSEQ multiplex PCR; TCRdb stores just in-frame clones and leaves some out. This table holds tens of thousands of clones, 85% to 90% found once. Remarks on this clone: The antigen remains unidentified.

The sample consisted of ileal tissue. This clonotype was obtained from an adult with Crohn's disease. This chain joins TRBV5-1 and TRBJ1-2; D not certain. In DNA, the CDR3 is TGCGCCAGCAGCACGGAGCACGGCGACTATGGCTACACCTTC. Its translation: CASSTEHGDYGYTF.